The T cell receptor beta chain described here comes from a study of T cell repertoires in cytomegalovirus infection. Study at large: Public TCR beta signatures were indicative of both CMV infection and a matching HLA type.

TCRdb ran MiXCR on the reads and lists one entry per CDR3 protein. The data contain about a million distinct CDR3 sequences, around 32% of them singletons. V was trimmed by 0 bases and J by 6 bases, leaving 12 bases between them. The length of the CDR3 is 15 residues. Germline V CDR1 and CDR2: MNHNY, SVGAGI (reference sequence). This clonotype was counted a few times. Its antigen is unknown. Sample: cultured CD8+ T cells from PBMCs, taken from culture after CMV antigen stimulation. This chain uses TRBV6-6 with TRBJ1-5; tentatively, D is TRBD1 (6 bases). This clonotype originated in a human donor in good health (CMV status not recorded). Some clones in this sample may be carry-over from other donors' samples. The CDR3 DNA reads as TGTGCCAGCAGTTACTCCGAGGGGGTCCCTCAGCCCCAGCATTTT. Its translation is CASSYSEGVPQPQHF.